One sample yielded the 23 T cell receptor beta chains listed below, sequenced in a study of blood T cells in healthy people across ages. Using a J-beta primer mix together with a sample-barcoded 5' primer, a second PCR was run for roughly 7 to 12 cycles. One entry per CDR3 protein, called by TCRdb with MiXCR from the 5' RACE reads. The data show around 2 million distinct CDR3 sequences, around 42% seen once. The sequenced material came from blood. The source is a human donor in good health.

The V gene is TRBV12-3 or TRBV12-4, the J gene TRBJ2-2; the match to TRBD2 covers 7 bases. This CDR3 region has 15 residues. The V segment lost 9 bases and the J segment 2 bases; nucleotides outside the gene matches: 9. CDR3 protein: CASRDPGLNTGELFF. The CDR3 region has the DNA TGTGCCAGTCGAGACCCGGGACTAAACACCGGGGAGCTGTTTTTT.

This chain joins TRBV12-3 or TRBV12-4 and TRBJ1-1, with D maybe TRBD1 (6 bases). V lost 5 bases to trimming and J lost 9 bases, with 19 bases between them. The CDR3 contains 14 residues. The CDR3 sequence is CASSRRGVFAQAFF. Written as DNA, the CDR3 is TGTGCCAGCAGTCGTAGGGGGGTCTTCGCTCAAGCTTTCTTT.

The rearrangement uses TRBV6-5 and TRBJ2-7; possibly TRBD1 for D (6 bases). With 2 bases removed from V and 4 bases from J, the gap between germline ends came to 12 bases. Per the germline V gene, CDR1 is MNHEY and CDR2 is SVGAGI. This CDR3 spans 14 amino acids. For the CDR3, the DNA is TGTGCCAGCAGTTACCGGGACACCCTATACGAGCAGTACTTC. It specifies CASSYRDTLYEQYF.

The chain employs TRBV7-2 and TRBJ2-7; 9 bases agree with TRBD2. The junction had 7 bases not matched to a gene; V was cut back by 5 bases and J by 2 bases. Germline V gene lookup returns CDR1 SGHTA and CDR2 FQGNSA. The CDR3 is made up of 15 amino acids. The CDR3 loop reads CASSLSGGIPYEQYF. The CDR3 bases are TGTGCCAGCAGCCTGAGCGGGGGGATACCCTACGAGCAGTACTTC.

This chain joins TRBV5-1 and TRBJ2-4; maybe TRBD1 (5 bases). CDR3 size: 13 residues. Germline assignment: CDR1 SGHRS and CDR2 YFSETQ. V lost 0 bases and J lost 15, with 16 bases in between. CDR3 sequence reads: CASSLDRFYERYF. The CDR3 DNA reads TGCGCCAGCAGCTTGGACAGGTTCTACGAGCGGTACTTC.

CDR3 DNA: TGTGCCAGCAGCTTATTCGGGGGGGCGCAGTATTTT. Encoded protein: CASSLFGGAQYF. V usage is TRBV7-2 and J usage is TRBJ2-3; TRBD2 aligns across 8 bases. V dropped 2 bases and J dropped 10; count of bases not matched to a gene: 2. The length of the CDR3 is 12 residues. Germline-derived CDR1 and CDR2 are SGHTA and FQGNSA. The entire variable domain, with the rest obtained from reference TRBV7-2 and TRBJ2-3, is as follows: GAGVSQSPSNKVTEKGKDVELRCDPISGHTALYWYRQSLGQGLEFLIYFQGNSAPDKSGLPSDRFSAERTGGSVSTLTIQRTQQEDSAVYLCASSLFGGAQYFGPGTRLTVL.

The J gene is TRBJ2-3, the V gene TRBV6-2 or TRBV6-3; D is uncertain. The CDR3 spans 11 residues. V gave up 6 bases and J gave up 11 bases, with 12 bases separating them. The germline gives CDR1 MNHEY, CDR2 SVGEGT. The CDR3 DNA is TGTGCCAGCAGCCAGGCGCTAAAGCAGTATTTT. This sequence encodes CASSQALKQYF.

The chain has TRBV4-1 and TRBJ2-4, with 8 bases that match TRBD1. Losses at the gene ends were 1 base for V and 2 bases for J; bases not matched to a gene: 4. This CDR3 comprises 16 residues. Germline V gives CDR1 MGHRA, CDR2 YSYEKL. CDR3 DNA: TGCGCCAGCAGCCAAGTTACAGGGGGGTCCAAAAACATTCAGTACTTC. Translating gives CASSQVTGGSKNIQYF.

The chain couples TRBV18 to TRBJ1-5, with D perhaps matching TRBD1 (5 bases). CDR1 is KGHSH, CDR2 LQKENI, per germline. This CDR3 is 14 amino acids long. V shed 6 bases and J shed 5 bases, with 14 bases lying between them. The CDR3 loop is CASSPGILDQPQHF. The CDR3, as DNA: TGTGCCAGCTCCCCAGGGATTTTGGATCAGCCCCAGCATTTT.

The chain carries TRBV15 and TRBJ2-7, with 7 positions matching TRBD1. V lost 5 bases to trimming and J lost 3 bases; unmatched junction nucleotides: 10. This CDR3 contains 15 residues. Germline V gene data show CDR1 as LNHNV and CDR2 as YYDKDF (reference sequence). The CDR3 nucleotides read TGTGCCACCAGCGGAACCGGGACAGTTGACTACGAGCAGTACTTC. Amino acid sequence: CATSGTGTVDYEQYF.

This clonotype has just a few counts. CDR3 protein: CASSASFRGGSITETQYF. The DNA for the CDR3 is TGTGCCAGCAGCGCCTCGTTCCGGGGGGGTTCAATTACAGAGACCCAGTACTTC. J is TRBJ2-5 and V is TRBV7-6, with TRBD2 matching over 8 bases. The CDR3 is made up of 18 amino acids. V was clipped by 5 bases and J by 4 bases; unmatched bases: 18. In germline, CDR1 is SGHVS, CDR2 FNYEAQ.

The CDR3 DNA sequence: TGTGCCAGCAGCTTACCCGTTGGGCTAGCGGGGGAGTTACCAAGCACAGATACGCAGTATTTT. Its translation: CASSLPVGLAGELPSTDTQYF. The V gene is TRBV7-8, the J gene TRBJ2-3; 10 bases map to TRBD2. Germline CDR1 and CDR2: SGHVS and FQNEAQ. V lost 2 bases, J lost 0 bases, and 17 bases stayed unmatched. The CDR3 has 21 residues.

This chain joins TRBV5-6 and TRBJ2-1; maybe TRBD2 (5 bases). The V end was cut by 1 base, the J end by 6 bases, with 8 bases between. The CDR3 contains 13 residues. Germline CDR1 reads SGHDT; CDR2 reads YYEEEE. Here the CDR3 reads CASSLLAFNEQFF. CDR3 DNA: TGTGCCAGCAGCTTGTTAGCGTTCAATGAGCAGTTCTTC.

The chain links TRBV27 to TRBJ2-1, with 10 positions matching TRBD2. Germline-derived CDR1 and CDR2 are MNHEY and SMNVEV (reference sequence). J lost 7 bases, V lost 3 bases, and 12 bases had no gene match. The CDR3 runs to 17 residues. The CDR3: CASSLSGGAHLSNEQFF. The DNA of the CDR3 is TGTGCCAGCAGTTTGAGCGGGGGGGCCCATTTAAGTAATGAGCAGTTCTTC.

This clonotype showed up just a few times. The V call is TRBV5-8, the J call TRBJ1-4; perhaps TRBD1 as D (5 bases). CDR1 is SGHTS and CDR2 is YDEGEE in the germline V gene. The CDR3 extends over 13 amino acids. V was pared by 8 bases and J by 12 bases, with 20 bases between. For the CDR3, the DNA is TGTGCCAGGCCCCTGGGGCAAAACGTGGAACTGTTTTTT. Its protein is CARPLGQNVELFF.

The rearrangement links TRBV13 to TRBJ1-2, with a tentative D call TRBD1 (5 bases). The CDR3 has 14 residues. The V end was cut by 5 bases, the J end by 8 bases, with 18 bases between. Germline lookup yields CDR1 PRHDT and CDR2 FYEKMQ (reference sequence). The CDR3 nucleotides read TGTGCCAGCAGCATCGGGACGGACAAGGGGGGCTACACCTTC. Its protein is CASSIGTDKGGYTF. The variable domain in full, with the rest retrieved from reference TRBV13 and TRBJ1-2, is AAGVIQSPRHLIKEKRETATLKCYPIPRHDTVYWYQQGPGQDPQFLISFYEKMQSDKGSIPDRFSAQQFSDYHSELNMSSLELGDSALYFCASSIGTDKGGYTFGSGTRLTVV.

V is TRBV25-1 and J is TRBJ1-1; tentative D call: TRBD1 (5 bases). The ends were cut back, 1 base at V and 4 bases at J, with 10 bases in the middle. CDR1 MGHDK and CDR2 SYGVNS come from the germline V gene. This CDR3 contains 14 residues. The CDR3 region is CASSEWGSATEAFF. In DNA, the CDR3 is TGTGCCAGCAGTGAATGGGGGTCGGCCACTGAAGCTTTCTTT.

This clonotype was seen more than once but under ten times. The rearrangement joins TRBV10-3 to TRBJ1-2; D is unclear. V was cut by 6 bases and J by 8 bases, with 13 bases left in between. The CDR3 has 12 residues. Germline V gene lookup returns CDR1 ENHRY and CDR2 SYGVKD. CDR3 region: CAIRGLRSGYTF. The CDR3 region has the DNA TGTGCCATCAGAGGGCTTCGCAGCGGCTACACCTTC.

The genes are TRBV7-2 and TRBJ1-1, with D unclear. Germline loops: CDR1 SGHTA, CDR2 FQGNSA. CDR3 length equals 13 residues. The V gene lost 5 bases and the J gene lost 1 base, with 8 bases spanning the gap. CDR3 residues: CASSVMGNTEAFF. The CDR3 DNA is TGTGCCAGCAGCGTTATGGGGAACACTGAAGCTTTCTTT.

In nucleotides, the CDR3 is TGCAGTGCCCAGGGACAGGGGGCGTCTGGGGCCAACGTCCTGACTTTC. Encoded protein: CSAQGQGASGANVLTF. The chain is built from TRBV20-1 and TRBJ2-6; TRBD1 matches at 12 bases. With 6 bases clipped from V and 1 base from J, the junction kept 4 bases outside the gene matches. CDR3 length equals 16 residues. CDR1 and CDR2 (germline): DFQATT, SNEGSKA (reference sequence).

As concerns this clonotype: The junction departs from the called germline gene at one end, perhaps through a read error. This chain joins TRBV29-1 and TRBJ2-1; D unresolved. Germline CDR1 SQVTM, CDR2 ANQGSEA. CDR3 length: 14 residues. CDR3 sequence reads: CGVEELGPYNEQFF. CDR3 in DNA: TGCGGCGTTGAAGAATTGGGCCCGTACAATGAGCAGTTCTTC.

This clonotype occurred many times. The chain's CDR3 is CASSLRGLQETQYF. The CDR3 DNA is TGCGCCAGCAGCCTCAGGGGACTCCAAGAGACCCAGTACTTC. This chain connects TRBV4-3 to TRBJ2-5, with D perhaps being TRBD1 or TRBD2 (6 bases each). The CDR3 extends over 14 amino acids. Per germline, CDR1 LGHNA and CDR2 YSLEER. The germline V and J ends were trimmed by 4 bases and 1 base, with 10 bases remaining between them.

The rearrangement uses TRBV9 and TRBJ2-7; 9 bases map to TRBD1. The J call may not be correct, given that the DNA end is closer to TRBJ2-5. Per germline, CDR1 SGDLS and CDR2 YYNGEE. This CDR3 has 15 amino acids. CDR3 region: CASSVEDRGGETQYF. CDR3 bases: TGTGCCAGCAGCGTAGAGGACAGGGGAGGGGAGACCCAGTACTTC.